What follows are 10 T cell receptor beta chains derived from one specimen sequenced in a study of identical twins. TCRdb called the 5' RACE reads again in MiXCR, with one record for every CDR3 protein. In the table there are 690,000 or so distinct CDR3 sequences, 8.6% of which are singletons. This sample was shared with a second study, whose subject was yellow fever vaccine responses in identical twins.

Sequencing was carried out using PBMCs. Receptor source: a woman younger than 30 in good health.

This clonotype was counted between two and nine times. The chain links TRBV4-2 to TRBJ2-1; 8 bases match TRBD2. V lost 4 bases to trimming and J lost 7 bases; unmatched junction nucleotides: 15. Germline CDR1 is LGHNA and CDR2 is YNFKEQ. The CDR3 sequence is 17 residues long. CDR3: CASSLPEPGLEGNEQFF. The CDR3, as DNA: TGTGCCAGCAGCCTTCCAGAACCGGGACTAGAGGGTAATGAGCAGTTCTTC.

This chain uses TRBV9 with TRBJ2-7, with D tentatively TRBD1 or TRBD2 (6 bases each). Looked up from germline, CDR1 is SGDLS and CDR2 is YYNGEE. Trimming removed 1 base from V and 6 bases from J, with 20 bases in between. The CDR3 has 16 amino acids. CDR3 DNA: TGTGCCAGCAGCGTATCCCCCGGGGGACACCCCCCCGAGCAGTACTTC. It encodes CASSVSPGGHPPEQYF.

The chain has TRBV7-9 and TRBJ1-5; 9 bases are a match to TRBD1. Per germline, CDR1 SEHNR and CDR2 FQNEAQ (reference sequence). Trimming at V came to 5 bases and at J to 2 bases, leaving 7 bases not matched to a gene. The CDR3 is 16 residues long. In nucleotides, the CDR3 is TGTGCCAGCAGCCTAGAGACAGGGGGAGGCAATCAGCCCCAGCATTTT. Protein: CASSLETGGGNQPQHF.

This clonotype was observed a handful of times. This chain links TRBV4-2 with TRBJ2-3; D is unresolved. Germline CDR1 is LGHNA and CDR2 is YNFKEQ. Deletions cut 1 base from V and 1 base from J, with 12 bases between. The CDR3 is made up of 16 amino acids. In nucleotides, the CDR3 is TGTGCCAGCAGCCAAGTAGCCATGGATGGCACAGATACGCAGTATTTT. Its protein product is CASSQVAMDGTDTQYF.

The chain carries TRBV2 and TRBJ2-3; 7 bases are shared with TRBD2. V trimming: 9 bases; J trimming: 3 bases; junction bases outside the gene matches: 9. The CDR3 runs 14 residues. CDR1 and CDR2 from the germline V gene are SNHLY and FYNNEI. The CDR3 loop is CARGTTGATDTQYF. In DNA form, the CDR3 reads TGTGCCAGGGGGACTACGGGAGCGACAGATACGCAGTATTTT. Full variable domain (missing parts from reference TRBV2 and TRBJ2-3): EPEVTQTPSHQVTQMGQEVILRCVPISNHLYFYWYRQILGQKVEFLVSFYNNEISEKSEIFDDQFSVERPDGSNFTLKIRSTKLEDSAMYFCARGTTGATDTQYFGPGTRLTVL.

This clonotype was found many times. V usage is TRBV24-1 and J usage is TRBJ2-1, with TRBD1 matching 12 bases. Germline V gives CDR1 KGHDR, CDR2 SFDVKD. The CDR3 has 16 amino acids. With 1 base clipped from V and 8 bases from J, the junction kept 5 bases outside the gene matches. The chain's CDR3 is CATSDFGTGGFDEQFF. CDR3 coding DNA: TGTGCCACCAGTGATTTTGGGACAGGGGGCTTCGATGAGCAGTTCTTC.

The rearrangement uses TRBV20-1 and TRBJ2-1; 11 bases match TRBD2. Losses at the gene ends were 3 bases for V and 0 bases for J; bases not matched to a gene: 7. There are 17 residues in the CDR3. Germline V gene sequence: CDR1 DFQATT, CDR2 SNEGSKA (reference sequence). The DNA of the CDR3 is TGCAGTGCTAGTGGGACTAGCGGAATCAGCTCCTACAATGAGCAGTTCTTC. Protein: CSASGTSGISSYNEQFF.

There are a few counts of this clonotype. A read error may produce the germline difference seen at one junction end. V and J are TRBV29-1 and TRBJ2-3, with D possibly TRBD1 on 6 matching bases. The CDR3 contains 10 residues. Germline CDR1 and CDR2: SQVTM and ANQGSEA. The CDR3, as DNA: TGCAGCGTTACGACAGGTACGCAGTATTTT. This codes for CSVTTGTQYF.

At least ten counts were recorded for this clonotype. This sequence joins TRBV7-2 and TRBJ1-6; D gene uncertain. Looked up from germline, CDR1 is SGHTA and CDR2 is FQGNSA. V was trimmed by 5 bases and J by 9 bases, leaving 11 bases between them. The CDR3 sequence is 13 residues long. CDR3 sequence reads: CASSADQGSPLHF. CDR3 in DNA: TGTGCCAGCAGCGCCGATCAAGGTTCACCCCTCCACTTT.

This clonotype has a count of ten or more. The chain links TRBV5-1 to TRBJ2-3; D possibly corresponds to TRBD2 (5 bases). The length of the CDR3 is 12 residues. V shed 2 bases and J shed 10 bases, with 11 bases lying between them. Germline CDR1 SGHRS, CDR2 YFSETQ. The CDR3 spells CASSLGGGAQYF. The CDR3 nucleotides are TGCGCCAGCAGCTTAGGAGGAGGAGCGCAGTATTTT.